Listed below are T cell receptor beta chains from one sample, sequenced in a study of PD-1 blockade in classical Hodgkin lymphoma. Sequenced by immunoSEQ multiplex PCR; TCRdb stores in-frame clones only, minus some. The table has some 100,000 clones, just over 90% seen once. The sequenced sample was peripheral blood mononuclear cells (PBMCs), obtained before the fourth cycle of nivolumab. The source is a human donor with classical Hodgkin lymphoma. CDR3s include the opening cysteine and the closing phenylalanine or tryptophan. The D gene is left open where the match is weak. Clone size is shown for a subset of rows, as once, few, many or a class of expanded clone.

J,length,size,V,D,CDR3,DNA
TRBJ1-2,11,-,TRBV7-2,-,CASPYGYGYTF,TGTGCCAGCCCATACGGATATGGCTACACCTTC
TRBJ1-3,10,-,TRBV7-9,-,CASSDSGLNF,TGTGCCAGCAGCGACTCAGGGTTGAATTTT
TRBJ2-1,11,-,TRBV5-1,-,CASSLPKAEFF,TGCGCCAGCAGCTTGCCAAAGGCGGAGTTCTTC
TRBJ1-2,12,-,TRBV11-2,-,CASSPTNYGYTF,TGTGCCAGCAGCCCAACAAACTATGGCTACACCTTC
TRBJ2-1,16,-,TRBV11-2,TRBD2,CASSLAGRENYNEQFF,TGTGCCAGCAGCTTAGCCGGGCGGGAGAACTACAATGAGCAGTTCTTC
TRBJ2-7,13,-,TRBV29-1,TRBD1,CSVHTGVSYEQYF,TGCAGCGTTCACACAGGGGTTAGTTACGAGCAGTACTTC
TRBJ1-2,15,-,TRBV4-1,-,CASSTPGAGNYGYTF,TGCGCCAGCAGCACACCCGGGGCAGGGAACTATGGCTACACCTTC
TRBJ1-4,14,-,TRBV29-1,TRBD1,CSVADRALNEKLFF,TGCAGCGTCGCCGACAGGGCTCTTAATGAAAAACTGTTTTTT
TRBJ2-7,12,-,TRBV7-6,-,CASSLLPYEQYF,TGTGCCAGCAGCTTACTCCCCTACGAGCAGTACTTC
TRBJ1-2,18,-,TRBV9,TRBD1,CASSPLSPGDREDYGYTF,TGTGCCAGCAGCCCCCTAAGTCCAGGGGACAGGGAAGACTATGGCTACACCTTC
TRBJ2-7,16,-,TRBV15,TRBD2,CATSRTEGGLLDEQYF,TGTGCCACCAGCAGAACAGAGGGAGGGCTGTTGGACGAGCAGTACTTC
TRBJ1-3,16,few,TRBV10-1,-,CASSESSGAAGNTIYF,TGCGCCAGCAGTGAGTCGTCAGGGGCTGCGGGAAACACCATATATTTT
TRBJ2-1,15,once,TRBV28,TRBD2,CASESGMSSYNEQFF,TGTGCCAGCGAGAGCGGGATGAGCTCCTACAATGAGCAGTTCTTC
TRBJ2-5,16,-,TRBV5-4,TRBD2,CASSPPGLAGGETQYF,TGTGCCAGCAGCCCCCCTGGACTAGCGGGGGGGGAGACCCAGTACTTC
TRBJ2-7,14,-,TRBV6-5,TRBD1,CASSPPDREWEQYF,TGTGCCAGCAGCCCCCCGGACAGGGAGTGGGAGCAGTACTTC
TRBJ2-7,17,-,TRBV2,TRBD2,CALRVRLAGGVLYEQYF,TGTGCCCTAAGGGTCCGACTAGCGGGAGGAGTTCTATACGAGCAGTACTTC
TRBJ2-1,15,-,TRBV13,-,CASSPLVVTYNEQFF,TGTGCCAGCAGCCCCTTGGTTGTAACCTACAATGAGCAGTTCTTC
TRBJ2-7,14,-,TRBV10-3,TRBD2,CAISEWEGQAEQYF,TGTGCCATCAGTGAGTGGGAGGGGCAGGCCGAGCAGTACTTC
TRBJ2-1,12,-,TRBV6-5,-,CASSYWANEQFF,TGTGCCAGCAGTTACTGGGCCAATGAGCAGTTCTTC
TRBJ2-3,15,-,TRBV27,-,CASSPGARSTDTQYF,TGTGCCAGCAGCCCAGGGGCGCGGTCCACAGATACGCAGTATTTT
TRBJ1-2,15,-,TRBV28,-,CASSLLGTPNYGYTF,TGTGCCAGCAGTTTGTTAGGGACACCTAACTATGGCTACACCTTC
TRBJ2-7,14,-,TRBV6-1,-,CASTRTATNYEQYF,TGTGCCAGCACCAGGACAGCTACCAACTACGAGCAGTACTTC
TRBJ2-1,19,-,TRBV7-9,TRBD2,CASSPRGTSGRALWNEQFF,TGTGCCAGCAGCCCTAGGGGGACTAGCGGGAGGGCCCTGTGGAATGAGCAGTTCTTC
TRBJ1-4,14,-,TRBV27,TRBD1,CASRTDRGNEKLFF,TGTGCCAGCAGGACCGACAGGGGAAACGAAAAACTGTTTTTT
TRBJ2-5,15,-,TRBV7-9,TRBD2,CATASGSGNQETQYF,TGTGCCACTGCAAGCGGTAGCGGGAACCAAGAGACCCAGTACTTC
TRBJ1-1,17,-,TRBV21-1,-,CASSKRGRGETDTEAFF,TGTGCCAGCAGCAAACGGGGCAGGGGGGAAACAGACACTGAAGCTTTCTTT
TRBJ1-5,11,-,TRBV30,-,CAWKAVKPQHF,TGTGCCTGGAAGGCGGTGAAGCCCCAGCATTTT
TRBJ2-7,13,-,TRBV27,-,CASSLQGRYEQYF,TGTGCCAGCAGTTTACAGGGGAGATACGAGCAGTACTTC
TRBJ2-5,12,-,TRBV5-1,-,CASSLAQETQYF,TGCGCCAGCAGCTTGGCCCAGGAGACCCAGTACTTC
TRBJ2-3,15,-,TRBV9,TRBD1,CASSVSGTGADTQYF,TGTGCCAGCAGCGTTTCCGGGACAGGGGCAGATACGCAGTATTTT
TRBJ2-7,14,-,TRBV11-1,-,CASSPLGPIDEQYF,TGTGCCAGCAGCCCCCTTGGGCCCATCGACGAGCAGTACTTC
TRBJ2-2,13,-,TRBV7-7,-,CASSRTPNGELFF,TGTGCTAGCAGCCGGACACCTAACGGGGAGCTGTTTTTT
TRBJ1-3,16,-,TRBV7-9,-,CASSLAGGNSGNTIYF,TGTGCCAGCAGCTTAGCAGGGGGAAATTCTGGAAACACCATATATTTT
TRBJ2-1,15,once,TRBV27,-,CASSITPSPYNEQFF,TGTGCCAGCAGTATCACACCCAGCCCATACAATGAGCAGTTCTTC
TRBJ2-3,15,-,TRBV4-1,TRBD2,CASSLSGSSADTQYF,TGCGCCAGCAGCCTTAGCGGGAGCTCCGCAGATACGCAGTATTTT
TRBJ2-1,13,-,TRBV6-4,TRBD2,CASRTSGRDEQFF,TGTGCCAGCAGGACTAGCGGGAGGGATGAGCAGTTCTTC
TRBJ2-5,14,-,TRBV12-5,-,CASGLVPGQETQYF,TGTGCTAGTGGTTTGGTACCCGGCCAAGAGACCCAGTACTTC
TRBJ2-7,16,-,TRBV5-4,TRBD2,CASSSGLAGGYAEQYF,TGTGCCAGCAGCTCCGGACTAGCGGGAGGATACGCCGAGCAGTACTTC
TRBJ1-1,11,few,TRBV29-1,-,CSVGRNTEAFF,TGCAGCGTTGGGAGGAACACTGAAGCTTTCTTT
TRBJ1-1,13,-,TRBV6-5,TRBD1,CASSRTGGTEAFF,TGTGCCAGCAGTAGAACAGGGGGGACTGAAGCTTTCTTT
TRBJ2-7,14,-,TRBV5-1,-,CASSLDPRSYEQYF,TGCGCCAGCAGCTTGGATCCTCGCTCCTACGAGCAGTACTTC
TRBJ2-1,17,-,TRBV7-9,TRBD1,CASSPPAVGTGDNEQFF,TGTGCCAGCAGCCCTCCGGCGGTCGGGACAGGGGACAATGAGCAGTTCTTC
TRBJ2-2,20,-,TRBV10-3,-,CAISESTIRLQGPNTGELFF,TGTGCCATCAGTGAGTCGACAATTCGGTTACAGGGACCGAACACCGGGGAGCTGTTTTTT
TRBJ1-3,19,-,TRBV28,TRBD1,CASSLPGQGLPYSGNTIYF,TGTGCCAGCAGTCTCCCGGGACAGGGGCTTCCCTACTCTGGAAACACCATATATTTT
TRBJ1-6,14,-,TRBV30,TRBD1,CAWSMGQGGSPLHF,TGTGCCTGGAGTATGGGTCAGGGGGGCTCACCCCTCCACTTT
TRBJ1-2,14,-,TRBV29-1,-,CSVPTGLSNYGYTF,TGCAGCGTTCCGACAGGTCTTTCTAACTATGGCTACACCTTC
TRBJ1-4,15,-,TRBV27,TRBD1,CASSLGQGASEKLFF,TGTGCCAGCAGTTTAGGACAGGGGGCGTCCGAAAAACTGTTTTTT
TRBJ2-1,15,-,TRBV11-3,-,CASSLGQGTYNEQFF,TGTGCCAGCAGCTTAGGGCAGGGCACCTACAATGAGCAGTTCTTC
TRBJ2-2,13,few,TRBV28,-,CASRVHSSGELFF,TGTGCCAGCAGGGTACATTCGTCCGGGGAGCTGTTTTTT
TRBJ2-3,16,once,TRBV4-1,-,CASSQESGSRTDTQYF,TGCGCCAGCAGCCAAGAGTCGGGGAGTCGCACAGATACGCAGTATTTT
TRBJ2-1,15,once,TRBV10-2,TRBD2,CASSGWEGSYNEQFF,TGCGCCAGCAGTGGGTGGGAGGGCTCCTACAATGAGCAGTTCTTC
TRBJ2-7,12,-,TRBV16,-,CASSQSAYEQYF,TGTGCCAGCAGCCAATCTGCCTACGAGCAGTACTTC
TRBJ2-7,14,-,TRBV5-1,-,CASSLTGINHEQYF,TGCGCCAGCAGCTTGACAGGGATCAATCACGAGCAGTACTTC
TRBJ2-3,15,once,TRBV28,-,CASSSLAEHTDTQYF,TGTGCCAGCAGTAGCTTAGCGGAACACACAGATACGCAGTATTTT
TRBJ2-5,16,-,TRBV2,TRBD1,CASIPTGVLGGETQYF,TGTGCCAGCATTCCAACAGGGGTTTTAGGGGGAGAGACCCAGTACTTC
TRBJ1-6,17,-,TRBV30,-,CAWSVLRGAGYNSPLHF,TGTGCCTGGAGTGTACTCAGGGGTGCTGGGTATAATTCACCCCTCCACTTT
TRBJ1-1,15,-,TRBV27,TRBD1,CASSLAGQGYTEAFF,TGTGCCAGCAGTTTAGCGGGACAGGGGTACACTGAAGCTTTCTTT
TRBJ2-1,15,-,TRBV30,-,CAWSAEVLWDNEQFF,TGTGCCTGGAGTGCGGAGGTACTGTGGGACAATGAGCAGTTCTTC
TRBJ1-1,13,-,TRBV29-1,-,CSGSTGMNTEAFF,TGCAGCGGTTCGACAGGAATGAACACTGAAGCTTTCTTT
TRBJ1-5,18,-,TRBV19,TRBD1,CASSMGALGTAALRPQHF,TGTGCCAGTAGTATGGGGGCCCTCGGGACAGCGGCTCTGCGGCCCCAGCATTTT